A selection of T cell receptor beta chains follows, all from one sample in a study of T cells in Graves' hyperthyroidism and ophthalmopathy. Each CDR3 protein gets one entry after TCRdb re-called the multiplex PCR reads with MiXCR. The top ten hold around a fifth of the sample, which has about 400,000 distinct CDR3 sequences, around 15% seen once. Sequenced material: blood. The receptors come from a woman aged 25-40 years with Graves' ophthalmopathy. CDR3s include the opening cysteine and the closing phenylalanine or tryptophan. A D gene is named only where the DNA matches it firmly. Clone size, where shown, is once, few, many, or a class for clones that have expanded.

d_call	cdr3_length	v_call	clone_size	j_call	cdr3_nt	cdr3_aa
TRBD1	15	TRBV14	few	TRBJ1-2	TGTGCCAGCAGCCAAGGACAGGGGACCATATATGGCTACACCTTC	CASSQGQGTIYGYTF
NA	16	TRBV12-3/TRBV12-4	many	TRBJ2-3	TGTGCCAGCAGTCGGGACTTATTAATGCGGTGGGATACGCAGTATTTT	CASSRDLLMRWDTQYF
NA	12	TRBV10-3	many	TRBJ2-7	TGTGCCATAAGGACGGATTCCTACGAGCAGTACTTC	CAIRTDSYEQYF
NA	15	TRBV20-1	many	TRBJ2-3	TGCAGTGCTAGAGGGGGCGGATCTAGCACAGATACGCAGTATTTT	CSARGGGSSTDTQYF
NA	15	TRBV3-1	many	TRBJ1-4	TGTGCCAGCAGCCTCCCAGGCGGAACTAATGAAAAACTGTTTTTT	CASSLPGGTNEKLFF
TRBD2	15	TRBV19	once	TRBJ2-1	TGTGCCAGTAGCACCGACCCCTGGGGGGGGATAGAGCAGTTCTTC	CASSTDPWGGIEQFF
TRBD2	12	TRBV2	many	TRBJ2-3	TGTGCCAGCAGGGGGGGGGCAGATACGCAGTATTTT	CASRGGADTQYF
TRBD1	15	TRBV7-6	many	TRBJ1-1	TGTGCCAGCAGCTTAACCGGGACAGGGGGAACTGAAGCTTTCTTT	CASSLTGTGGTEAFF
NA	13	TRBV15	many	TRBJ1-5	TGTGCCACCAGTAAAGGACTCGACCAGCCCCAGCATTTT	CATSKGLDQPQHF
NA	15	TRBV6-2/TRBV6-3	NA	TRBJ2-5	TGTGCCAGCAGTGCACTTCAGGGCAGTCAAGAGACCCAGTACTTC	CASSALQGSQETQYF
NA	11	TRBV30	NA	TRBJ1-3	TGTGCCCTCCAGGTTGGAAACACCATATATTTT	CALQVGNTIYF
NA	13	TRBV6-1	many	TRBJ2-5	TGTGCCAGCAGTTATTCTCGGCGGGAGACCCAGTACTTC	CASSYSRRETQYF
NA	12	TRBV19	NA	TRBJ1-1	TGTGCCAGTAGGAGGCCGAACACTGAAGCTTTCTTT	CASRRPNTEAFF
NA	15	TRBV2	many	TRBJ1-2	TGTGCCAGCAGTGAACATACAGGGCTACGCTATGGCTACACCTTC	CASSEHTGLRYGYTF